This T cell receptor (beta chain) was captured in a study of blood T cell repertoires in COVID-19. Study at large: The United States, Italy and Spain were the sources of the acute and convalescent COVID-19 samples. T cells, B-cell-depleted T cells, or PBMCs provided the cDNA or gDNA that served as material.

The germline gives CDR1 MNHEY, CDR2 SVGEGT. This CDR3 region has 14 residues. The V end was cut by 2 bases, the J end by 3 bases, with 8 bases between. Per the authors' pipeline: Reference gene primer amplification gave nucleated cell count estimates. Assay used: immunoSEQ multiplex PCR; TCRdb lists only in-frame clones, some missing. V and J calls plus clone size are reproduced from that table; the DNA served to infer D and trimming. This sample has 65,000 to 95,000 clones, with around 91% found just once. This chain uses TRBV6-2 or TRBV6-3 with TRBJ1-5; D may be TRBD1 (5 bases). Material for sequencing was peripheral blood. The TCR originated in a man between 65 and 85 years old with active or convalescent COVID-19. The CDR3 loop is CASSYDSLNQPQHF. The CDR3 nucleotides read TGTGCCAGCAGTTACGACAGTCTCAATCAGCCCCAGCATTTT.